One sample yielded the 14 T cell receptor beta chains listed below, sequenced in a study of blood T cell repertoires in COVID-19. Data came from immunoSEQ multiplex PCR; TCRdb stores just in-frame clones and leaves some out. Of 98,000 or so clones detected, about 86% appear once; the ten largest clones hold 10% to 15%. Sequencing used peripheral blood. Receptor source: a woman in her sixties in a cohort sampled during active or convalescent COVID-19.

In its sample, this clone was seen a few times. The rearrangement joins TRBV27 to TRBJ2-1, with 8 nucleotides matching TRBD2. The CDR3 has 16 residues. V lost 8 bases and J lost 0; bases outside the gene matches: 9. CDR1 and CDR2 from the germline V gene are MNHEY and SMNVEV (reference sequence). The CDR3 DNA reads as TGTGCCAGCGTCCCTACCGGGACTAGCTCCTACAATGAGCAGTTCTTC. Protein sequence: CASVPTGTSSYNEQFF.

This clone was counted only a few times. CDR3 bases: TGTGCCAGCAGTTTCGCAGGCTCCTACAATGAGCAGTTCTTC. It specifies CASSFAGSYNEQFF. J is TRBJ2-1 and V is TRBV27; D gene uncertain. Germline-derived CDR1 and CDR2 are MNHEY and SMNVEV (reference sequence). The CDR3 is made up of 14 amino acids. V was shortened by 3 bases and J by 0 bases, with 6 bases between the two germline ends.

The V call is TRBV12-3 or TRBV12-4, the J call TRBJ1-2; no clear D. This CDR3 is 11 amino acids long. V dropped 4 bases and J dropped 8 bases, with 8 bases sitting between them. The CDR3: CASSSGIGYTF. CDR3 sequence (DNA): TGTGCCAGCAGTTCCGGTATCGGCTACACCTTC.

The chain recombines TRBV29-1 with TRBJ2-1; 14 bases agree with TRBD2. Trimming cost V 8 bases and J 1 base; bases outside gene matches: 7. In germline, CDR1 is SQVTM, CDR2 ANQGSEA. The CDR3 consists of 16 residues. The CDR3 bases are TGCAGCTTAGAGGGACTAGCGGGAGAGTCCTACAATGAGCAGTTCTTC. Translated: CSLEGLAGESYNEQFF.

The rearrangement joins TRBV28 to TRBJ2-7, with 14 bases fitting TRBD2. Germline V gene data show CDR1 as MDHEN and CDR2 as SYDVKM. The length of the CDR3 is 16 residues. V dropped 5 bases and J dropped 3; count of bases not matched to a gene: 6. CDR3 in DNA: TGTGCCAGCAGTCCCACAGGGACTAGCGGGAGCTACGAGCAGTACTTC. Translating gives CASSPTGTSGSYEQYF.

The chain employs TRBV5-1 and TRBJ2-7; TRBD1 matches at 11 bases. The CDR3 runs 14 residues. The V gene end was trimmed by 3 bases and the J gene end by 6 bases; junction bases not matched to a gene: 5. CDR1 is SGHRS and CDR2 is YFSETQ in the germline V gene. DNA of the CDR3: TGCGCCAGCAGCTGGACCGGACAGGGGGCCGAGCAGTACTTC. Its translation: CASSWTGQGAEQYF.

Worth noting for this clone: At one of its ends the junction is not consistent with the germline gene, which may arise from a read error. J is TRBJ1-1 and V is TRBV18, with D perhaps TRBD1 (6 bases). This CDR3 spans 14 amino acids. In germline, CDR1 is KGHSH, CDR2 LQKENI. This CDR3 reads CASSITGRVGEVFF. In DNA, the CDR3 is TGTGCCAGCTCAATTACAGGGAGGGTTGGAGAAGTTTTCTTT.

The rearrangement uses TRBV2 and TRBJ2-5; 7 positions agree with TRBD2. The CDR3 is made up of 16 amino acids. Germline V CDR1 and CDR2: SNHLY, FYNNEI. Trimming cost V 1 base and J 2 bases; bases outside gene matches: 7. The CDR3 loop is CASSEGGGVGQETQYF. CDR3 coding DNA: TGTGCCAGCAGTGAAGGTGGGGGGGTTGGGCAAGAGACCCAGTACTTC.

Notes on this clone: Compared with germline, one end of the junction differs, possibly owing to a read error. The CDR3 sequence: CASRLAGNSYEQYF. The CDR3 nucleotides are TGTGCCAGCAGATTAGCGGGAAACTCCTACGAGCAGTACTTC. The chain carries TRBV11-2 and TRBJ2-7, with TRBD2 matching over 8 bases. The CDR3 extends over 14 amino acids. Germline V gives CDR1 SGHAT, CDR2 FQNNGV.

V and J are TRBV6-1 and TRBJ1-1; D unresolved. The V gene lost 2 bases and the J gene lost 6 bases, with 13 bases spanning the gap. Germline loops: CDR1 MNHNS, CDR2 SASEGT. CDR3 length: 14 amino acids. The CDR3 region is CASSEIGPRAEAFF. The CDR3 DNA reads as TGTGCCAGCAGTGAAATAGGCCCCCGGGCTGAAGCTTTCTTT.

The chain couples TRBV7-6 to TRBJ2-3; possible D gene TRBD2, 6 bases. The V gene's germline CDR1 is SGHVS and CDR2 FNYEAQ. This CDR3 spans 15 amino acids. Trimming left V 2 bases short and J 2 bases short, with 11 bases between. The CDR3 protein is CASSLNGGLTDTQYF. In DNA, the CDR3 is TGTGCCAGCAGCTTAAATGGGGGACTCACAGATACGCAGTATTTT.

The chain joins TRBV29-1 to TRBJ2-3, with a possible D match to TRBD1 (5 bases). The germline gives CDR1 SQVTM, CDR2 ANQGSEA. The V and J ends lost 6 bases and 1 base respectively, with 17 bases between them. The CDR3 spans 15 residues. CDR3 bases: TGCAGCGTCTTGGGGCAGGGTTTGGGCACAGATACGCAGTATTTT. Residues: CSVLGQGLGTDTQYF.

The V call is TRBV2, the J call TRBJ1-1; TRBD1 agrees at 9 bases. Germline values: CDR1 SNHLY, CDR2 FYNNEI. J gave up 6 bases and V 6 bases, and 5 bases lay outside the gene matches. CDR3 length: 13 residues. CDR3 DNA sequence: TGTGCCAGCAGAGGGACAGGGTTTTCTGAAGCTTTCTTT. Amino acid sequence: CASRGTGFSEAFF.

J is TRBJ2-7 and V is TRBV14; tentatively, D is TRBD1 (7 bases). The germline V and J ends were trimmed by 2 bases and 5 bases, with 13 bases remaining between them. The CDR3 has 14 residues. Looked up from germline, CDR1 is SGHDN and CDR2 is FVKESK. CDR3 loop: CASSQMTGRNEQYF. CDR3 sequence (DNA): TGTGCCAGCAGCCAAATGACAGGGAGGAACGAGCAGTACTTC.